This TCR beta chain was identified in a study of identical twins. TCRdb used MiXCR to reprocess the 5' RACE reads, holding one entry per CDR3 protein. Counted here are about 810,000 distinct CDR3 sequences, 9% to 15% occurring once; the ten biggest clones make up about 1.5%. Germline V CDR1 and CDR2: MGHRA, YSYEKL. V gave up 1 base and J gave up 7 bases; unmatched junction bases: 6. The CDR3 has 15 amino acids. This clonotype was recorded many times. These data were also filed under a second study, of yellow fever vaccine responses in identical twins.

This chain joins TRBV4-1 and TRBJ2-1; 8 bases map to TRBD2. Sequencing was performed on PBMCs. The sequence was obtained from a woman younger than 35 in good health. For the CDR3, the DNA is TGCGCCAGCAGCCAAGCGGGACTAGTGTATAATGAGCAGTTCTTC. It codes for CASSQAGLVYNEQFF.